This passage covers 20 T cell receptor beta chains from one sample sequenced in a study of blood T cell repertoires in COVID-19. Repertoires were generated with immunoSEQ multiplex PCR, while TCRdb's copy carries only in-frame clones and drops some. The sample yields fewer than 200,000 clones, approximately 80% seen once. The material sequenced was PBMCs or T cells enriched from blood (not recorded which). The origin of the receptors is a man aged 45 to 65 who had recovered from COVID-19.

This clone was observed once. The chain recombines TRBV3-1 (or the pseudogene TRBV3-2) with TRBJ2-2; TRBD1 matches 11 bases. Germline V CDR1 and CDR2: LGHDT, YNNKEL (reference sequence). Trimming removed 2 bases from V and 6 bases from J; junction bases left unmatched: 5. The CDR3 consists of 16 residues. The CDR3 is CASSQRTGGWAGELFF. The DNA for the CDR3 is TGTGCCAGCAGCCAACGGACAGGGGGCTGGGCCGGGGAGCTGTTTTTT.

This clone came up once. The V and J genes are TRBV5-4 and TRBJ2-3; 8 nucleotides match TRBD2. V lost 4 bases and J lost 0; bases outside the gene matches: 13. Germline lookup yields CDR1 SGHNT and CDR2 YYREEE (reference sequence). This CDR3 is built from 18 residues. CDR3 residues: CASSPLLGLASSTDTQYF. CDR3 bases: TGTGCCAGCAGCCCGCTATTAGGACTAGCTTCTAGCACAGATACGCAGTATTTT. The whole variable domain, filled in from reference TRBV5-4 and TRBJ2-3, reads ETGVTQSPTHLIKTRGQQVTLRCSSQSGHNTVSWYQQALGQGPQFIFQYYREEENGRGNFPPRFSGLQFPNYSSELNVNALELDDSALYLCASSPLLGLASSTDTQYFGPGTRLTVL.

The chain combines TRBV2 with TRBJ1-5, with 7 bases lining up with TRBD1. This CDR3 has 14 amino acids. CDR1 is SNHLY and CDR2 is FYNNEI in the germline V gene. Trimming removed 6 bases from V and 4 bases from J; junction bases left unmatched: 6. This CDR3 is CASSRQGRNQPQHF. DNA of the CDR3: TGTGCCAGCAGCAGACAGGGCAGGAATCAGCCCCAGCATTTT.

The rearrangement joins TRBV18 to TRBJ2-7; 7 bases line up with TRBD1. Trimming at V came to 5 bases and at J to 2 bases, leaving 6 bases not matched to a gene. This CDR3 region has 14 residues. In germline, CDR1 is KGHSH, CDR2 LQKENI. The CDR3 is CASSYDRDAYEQYF. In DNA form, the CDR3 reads TGTGCCAGCTCATACGACAGGGACGCCTACGAGCAGTACTTC.

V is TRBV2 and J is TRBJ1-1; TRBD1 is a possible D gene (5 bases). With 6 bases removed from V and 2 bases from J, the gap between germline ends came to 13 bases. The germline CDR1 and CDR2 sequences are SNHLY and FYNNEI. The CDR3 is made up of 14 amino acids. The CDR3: CASSAFGANTEAFF. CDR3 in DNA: TGTGCCAGCAGCGCCTTTGGGGCCAACACTGAAGCTTTCTTT.

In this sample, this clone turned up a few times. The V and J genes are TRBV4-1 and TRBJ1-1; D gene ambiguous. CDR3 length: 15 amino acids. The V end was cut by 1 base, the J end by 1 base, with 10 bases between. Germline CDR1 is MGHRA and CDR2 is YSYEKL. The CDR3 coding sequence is TGCGCCAGCAGCCAAGCCATGGCAGAGAACACTGAAGCTTTCTTT. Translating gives CASSQAMAENTEAFF.

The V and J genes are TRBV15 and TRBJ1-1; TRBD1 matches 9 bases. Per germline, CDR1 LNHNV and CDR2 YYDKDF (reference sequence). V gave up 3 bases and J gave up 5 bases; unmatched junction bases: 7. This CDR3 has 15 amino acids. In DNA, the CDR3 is TGTGCCACCAGCAGGTGGACAGGGGCTAAGACTGAAGCTTTCTTT. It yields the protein CATSRWTGAKTEAFF.

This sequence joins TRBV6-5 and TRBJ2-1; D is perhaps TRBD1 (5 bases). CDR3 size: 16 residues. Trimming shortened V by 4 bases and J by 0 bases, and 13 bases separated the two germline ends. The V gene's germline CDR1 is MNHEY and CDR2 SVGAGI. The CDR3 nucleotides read TGTGCCAGCAGTTCCATTGACAGAGCCTCCTACAATGAGCAGTTCTTC. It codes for CASSSIDRASYNEQFF.

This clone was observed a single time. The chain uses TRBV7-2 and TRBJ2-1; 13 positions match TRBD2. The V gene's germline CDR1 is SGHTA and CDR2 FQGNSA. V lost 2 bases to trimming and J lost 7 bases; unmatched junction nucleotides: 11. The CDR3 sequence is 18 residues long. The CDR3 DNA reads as TGTGCCAGCAGCTTAACTAGCGGGGGGGCGTTTGTAGGGAATGAGCAGTTCTTC. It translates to CASSLTSGGAFVGNEQFF. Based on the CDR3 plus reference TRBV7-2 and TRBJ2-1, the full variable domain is GAGVSQSPSNKVTEKGKDVELRCDPISGHTALYWYRQSLGQGLEFLIYFQGNSAPDKSGLPSDRFSAERTGGSVSTLTIQRTQQEDSAVYLCASSLTSGGAFVGNEQFFGPGTRLTVL.

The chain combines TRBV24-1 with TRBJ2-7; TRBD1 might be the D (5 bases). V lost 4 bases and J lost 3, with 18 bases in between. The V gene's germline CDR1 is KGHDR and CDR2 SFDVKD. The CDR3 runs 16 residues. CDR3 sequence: CATSDPWGVSGYEQYF. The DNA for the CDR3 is TGTGCCACCAGTGACCCCTGGGGCGTCTCGGGCTACGAGCAGTACTTC.

CDR3 sequence reads: CASGTGVLTDTQYF. The CDR3, as DNA: TGTGCCAGCGGGACAGGTGTACTCACAGATACGCAGTATTTT. This sequence joins TRBV7-8 and TRBJ2-3, with 8 bases aligning to TRBD1. Trimming cost V 8 bases and J 2 bases; bases outside gene matches: 6. This CDR3 is 14 amino acids long. Germline assignment: CDR1 SGHVS and CDR2 FQNEAQ.

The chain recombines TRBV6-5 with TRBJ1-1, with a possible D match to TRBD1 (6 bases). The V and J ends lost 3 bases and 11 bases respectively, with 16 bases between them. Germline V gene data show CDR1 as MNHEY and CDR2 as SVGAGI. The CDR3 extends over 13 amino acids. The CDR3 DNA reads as TGTGCCAGCAGTTATCTTGACAGGAGGCACGCTTTCTTT. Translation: CASSYLDRRHAFF.

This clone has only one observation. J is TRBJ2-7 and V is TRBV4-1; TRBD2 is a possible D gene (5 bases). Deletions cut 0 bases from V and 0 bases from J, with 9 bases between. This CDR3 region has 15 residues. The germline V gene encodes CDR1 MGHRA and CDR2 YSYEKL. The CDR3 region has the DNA TGCGCCAGCAGCCAAGATCCGGGATCCTCCTACGAGCAGTACTTC. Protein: CASSQDPGSSYEQYF.

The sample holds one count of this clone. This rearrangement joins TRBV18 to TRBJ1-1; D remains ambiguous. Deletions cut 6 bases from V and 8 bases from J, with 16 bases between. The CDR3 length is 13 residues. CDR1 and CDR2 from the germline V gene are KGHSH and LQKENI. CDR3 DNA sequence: TGTGCCAGCTCCCCTGGGGAGGCAGTAGAAGCTTTCTTT. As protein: CASSPGEAVEAFF. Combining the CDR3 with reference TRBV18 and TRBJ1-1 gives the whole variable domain NAGVMQNPRHLVRRRGQEARLRCSPMKGHSHVYWYRQLPEEGLKFMVYLQKENIIDESGMPKERFSAEFPKEGPSILRIQQVVRGDSAAYFCASSPGEAVEAFFGQGTRLTVV.

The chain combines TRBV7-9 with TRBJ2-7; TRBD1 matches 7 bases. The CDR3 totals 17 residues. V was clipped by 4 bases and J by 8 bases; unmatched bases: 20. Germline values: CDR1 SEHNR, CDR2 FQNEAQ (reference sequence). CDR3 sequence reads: CASSSEQGVTGPLKQYF. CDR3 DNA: TGTGCCAGCAGCTCAGAGCAGGGGGTGACAGGCCCCCTGAAGCAGTACTTC. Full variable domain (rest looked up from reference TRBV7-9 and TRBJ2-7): DTGVSQNPRHKITKRGQNVTFRCDPISEHNRLYWYRQTLGQGPEFLTYFQNEAQLEKSRLLSDRFSAERPKGSFSTLEIQRTEQGDSAMYLCASSSEQGVTGPLKQYFGPGTRLTVT.

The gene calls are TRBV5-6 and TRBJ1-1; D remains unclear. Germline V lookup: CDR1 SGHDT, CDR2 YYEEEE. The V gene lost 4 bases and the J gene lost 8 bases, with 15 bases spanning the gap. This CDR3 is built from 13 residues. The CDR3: CASSPFGVGEAFF. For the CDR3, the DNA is TGTGCCAGCAGCCCTTTCGGGGTAGGCGAAGCTTTCTTT.

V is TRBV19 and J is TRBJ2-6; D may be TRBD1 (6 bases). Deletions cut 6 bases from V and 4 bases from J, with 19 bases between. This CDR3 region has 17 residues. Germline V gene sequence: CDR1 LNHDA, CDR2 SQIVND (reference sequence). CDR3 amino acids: CASRRQVQGAGANVLTF. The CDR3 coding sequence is TGTGCCAGTAGGCGACAGGTCCAGGGTGCAGGGGCCAACGTCCTGACTTTC.

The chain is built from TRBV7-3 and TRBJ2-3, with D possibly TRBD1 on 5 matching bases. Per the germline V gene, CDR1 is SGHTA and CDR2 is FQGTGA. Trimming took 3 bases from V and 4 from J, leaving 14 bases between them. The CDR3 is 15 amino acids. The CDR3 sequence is CASSFVGRPPDTQYF. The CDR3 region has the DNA TGTGCCAGCAGCTTCGTGGGGCGCCCCCCAGATACGCAGTATTTT.

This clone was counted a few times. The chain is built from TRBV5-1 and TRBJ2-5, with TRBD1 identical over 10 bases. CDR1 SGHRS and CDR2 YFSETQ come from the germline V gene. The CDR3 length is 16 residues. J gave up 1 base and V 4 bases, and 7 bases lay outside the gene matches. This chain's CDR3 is CASSRQGQGLQETQYF. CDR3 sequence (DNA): TGCGCCAGCAGCAGACAGGGACAGGGGCTCCAAGAGACCCAGTACTTC.

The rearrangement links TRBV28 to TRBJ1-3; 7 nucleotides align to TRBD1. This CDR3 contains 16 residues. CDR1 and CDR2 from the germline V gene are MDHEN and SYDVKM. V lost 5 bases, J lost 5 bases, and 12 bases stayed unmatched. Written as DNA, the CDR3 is TGTGCCAGCAGTGAGCTAGTAGGGGGCGAGCGAAACACCATATATTTT. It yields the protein CASSELVGGERNTIYF.